This T cell receptor beta chain was observed in a study of blood T cell repertoires in COVID-19 (dated by TCRdb to 2020 to 2022). Notes on the research overall: Samples covering the acute and convalescent phases of COVID-19 were provided by collaborators in the United States, Italy and Spain. The material from the prospective study consisted of cDNA or gDNA derived from T cells, B-cell-depleted T cells, or PBMCs. Subjects who had been exposed to COVID-19, were actively infected with it, or had recovered from it provided the deeply sampled blood TCRbeta repertoires that made up the dataset. A freely available public database, intended as a resource for researchers studying the immune response to SARS-CoV-2, is where the repertoires were released. Samples came from the ongoing ImmuneRACE study (first 160 participants) plus 1,254 subjects from 6 global collaborators. The sample metadata nearly always contained a de-identified subject ID, COVID-19 status, age in years and sex. Where available, HLA class I and class II types were taken from metadata supplied by the sample provider and were not determined by assay-based typing.

Each collaborating institution followed its own protocols to collect whole blood in K2EDTA tubes. For TCRbeta analysis, collaborators shipped samples in one of three forms: frozen whole blood, isolated PBMCs, or DNA extracted from either of those sample types. The immunoSEQ Assay, a bias-controlled multiplex PCR, was used to amplify TCRbeta CDR3 regions from genomic DNA. In the original analysis: Nucleated cell counts per sample were estimated from amplification of reference gene primers within the assay. To quantify the absolute abundance of each unique TCRbeta CDR3 rearrangement, sequence reads were collapsed and filtered. For each sample, productive Simpson clonality was calculated as the square root of Simpson's diversity index across productive rearrangements. What TCRdb holds here is the immuneACCESS table cut down to in-frame rearrangements. Part of the clones is not present; checked against another copy, under half of the missing clones reflect an unresolved V gene, and the others are unexplained. V, J and clone size reflect that table, while D and trimming were determined from the DNA. For this sample there are about 130,000 clones; around 80% appear just once. The ten largest clones represent about 40% of the sample.

General findings and caveats noted by the study authors: Clinical and demographic metadata were provided uncurated, with the amount varying by source and participant.

As regards this clone: Its antigen has not been determined. No per-base quality is available; no much larger clone lies one base away.

The germline V gene sets CDR1 to SGHNT and CDR2 to YENEEA. Its CDR3 holds 16 amino acids, cysteine through phenylalanine. The entry retains the CDR3 DNA only, 48 bases that are in frame from base 1. The trim is 2 bases for V and 4 bases for J, with a gap of 18 bases between the germline ends. Sequenced: peripheral blood. The chain links TRBV11-3 with TRBJ2-7, and possibly TRBD2, on 6 matching bases. The TCR comes from a man aged 35-49 years with active or convalescent COVID-19. The CDR3 in this case is CASSLSGPRGRYEQYF. The DNA sequence follows: TGTGCCAGCAGCTTATCCGGCCCCCGTGGGAGGTACGAGCAGTACTTC.